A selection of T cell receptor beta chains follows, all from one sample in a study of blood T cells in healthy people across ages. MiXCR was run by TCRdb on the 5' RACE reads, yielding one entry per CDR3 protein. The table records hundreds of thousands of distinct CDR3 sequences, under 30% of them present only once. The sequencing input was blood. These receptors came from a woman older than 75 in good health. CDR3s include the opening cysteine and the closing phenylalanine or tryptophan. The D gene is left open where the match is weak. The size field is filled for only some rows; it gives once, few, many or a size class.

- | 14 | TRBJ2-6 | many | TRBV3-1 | TGTGCCAGCAGCCAACCGTTTGGGGCCAACGTCCTGACTTTC | CASSQPFGANVLTF
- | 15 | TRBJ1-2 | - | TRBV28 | TGTGCCAGCAGTCCCGGACAATTAAGTTTCTATGGCTACACCTTC | CASSPGQLSFYGYTF
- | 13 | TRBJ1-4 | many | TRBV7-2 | TGTGCCAGCAGCCCGGGAAGGGATGAAAAACTGTTTTTT | CASSPGRDEKLFF
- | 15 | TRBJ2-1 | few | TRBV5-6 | TGTGCCAGCAGCTTTCCCGGGGGGCCTTCCAATGAGCAGTTCTTC | CASSFPGGPSNEQFF
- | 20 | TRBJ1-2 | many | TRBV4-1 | TGCGCCAGCAGCCAAGTGGGTGTCGGGCGGGTGAAAGGAGTTGACTATGGCTACACCTTC | CASSQVGVGRVKGVDYGYTF
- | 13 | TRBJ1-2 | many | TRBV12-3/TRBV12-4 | TGTGCCAGCAGTTACAGGGAAGACTATGGCTACACCTTC | CASSYREDYGYTF
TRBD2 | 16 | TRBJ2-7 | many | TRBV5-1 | TGCGCCAGCAGCTACAGGGCTAGCGGGGGACTTTACGAGCAGTACTTC | CASSYRASGGLYEQYF
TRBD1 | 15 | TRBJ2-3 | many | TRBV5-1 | TGCGCCAGCAGCTTGGGAGACAGGGTAGTAGTAGGGCAGTATTTT | CASSLGDRVVVGQYF
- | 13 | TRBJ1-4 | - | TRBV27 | TGTGCCAGCAGACCCCTCAGTAGTGAAAAACTGTTTTTT | CASRPLSSEKLFF
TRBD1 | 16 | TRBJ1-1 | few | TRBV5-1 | TGCGCCAGCAGCCCTACCCCGACAGGGGTGAACACTGAAGCTTTCTTT | CASSPTPTGVNTEAFF
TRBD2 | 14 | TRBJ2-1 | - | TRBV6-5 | TGTGCCAGCAGCTCGGGACTAGCGAGAAGGGGACAGTTCTTC | CASSSGLARRGQFF
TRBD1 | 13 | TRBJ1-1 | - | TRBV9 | TGTGCCAGCAGCGCCGGGACAGGGGACGAAGCTTTCTTT | CASSAGTGDEAFF
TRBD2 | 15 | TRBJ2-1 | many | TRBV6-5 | TGTGCCAGCAGACCTAGCGGGGGCGGACACAATGAGCAGTTCTTC | CASRPSGGGHNEQFF
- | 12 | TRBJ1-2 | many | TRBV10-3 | TGTGCCATCAGTGAGGACAGCTATGGCTACACCTTC | CAISEDSYGYTF
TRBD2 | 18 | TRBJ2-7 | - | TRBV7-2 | TGTGCCAGCAGCTCCCAAGCACTAGCGGGGGGGCCTTACAATGAGCAGTACTTC | CASSSQALAGGPYNEQYF
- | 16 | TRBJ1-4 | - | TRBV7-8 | TGTGCCAGCAGAAACGGACGGGCCCCGGCGAATGAAAAACTGTTTTTT | CASRNGRAPANEKLFF
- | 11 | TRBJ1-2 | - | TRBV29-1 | TGCAGTATCGGCCAAAACTATGGCTACACCTTC | CSIGQNYGYTF
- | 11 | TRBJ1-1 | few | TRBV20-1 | TGCAGTGCTAAGATGAACACTGAAGCTTTCTTT | CSAKMNTEAFF
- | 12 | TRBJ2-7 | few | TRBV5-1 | TGCGCCAGTGGCTTGACAGGAGACGAGCAGTACTTC | CASGLTGDEQYF
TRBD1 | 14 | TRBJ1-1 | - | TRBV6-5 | TGTGCCAGCAGTTCGGACAGGGTTCGCACTGAAGCTTTCTTT | CASSSDRVRTEAFF
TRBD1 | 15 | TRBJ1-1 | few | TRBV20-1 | TGCAGTGCTAGAAGGGCGGGACAGGCCGACACTGAAGCTTTCTTT | CSARRAGQADTEAFF
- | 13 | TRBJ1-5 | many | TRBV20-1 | TGCAGTGCCCAGGGCAATAGCAATCAGCCCCAGCATTTT | CSAQGNSNQPQHF
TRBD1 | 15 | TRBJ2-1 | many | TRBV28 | TGTGCCAGCAGCCTTGACAGGGATCTCCGCAATGAGCAGTTCTTC | CASSLDRDLRNEQFF
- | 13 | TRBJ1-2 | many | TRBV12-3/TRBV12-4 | TGTGCCAGCAGTTTCGGACAGCTTTATGGCTACACCTTC | CASSFGQLYGYTF
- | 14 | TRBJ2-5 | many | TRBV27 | TGTGCCGCTAAGGCTATGGGGGTCCAAGAGACCCAGTACTTC | CAAKAMGVQETQYF
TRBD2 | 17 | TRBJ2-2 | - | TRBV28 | TGTGCCAGCAGTTTATCGAAGCGGGGGGGCCGAACCGGGGAGCTGTTTTTT | CASSLSKRGGRTGELFF
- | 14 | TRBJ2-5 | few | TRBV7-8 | TGTGCCAGCAGCTTAGGACTTCTCCTGAATGAGCAGTACTTC | CASSLGLLLNEQYF
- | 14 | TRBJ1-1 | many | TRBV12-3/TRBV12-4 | TGTGCCTTATCCCCCGGGGGGGCTATCATGGAAGCTTTCTTT | CALSPGGAIMEAFF
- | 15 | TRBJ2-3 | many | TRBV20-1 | TGCAGTGCTAGAGGAGTTAGTTCCTCGGCAGATACGCAGTATTTT | CSARGVSSSADTQYF
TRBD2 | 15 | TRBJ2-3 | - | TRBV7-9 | TGTGCCAGCAGTGACGGGACTAGCAGCACAGATACGCAGTATTTT | CASSDGTSSTDTQYF
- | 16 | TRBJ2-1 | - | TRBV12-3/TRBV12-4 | TGTGCCAGCAGGGGTACGAGGGCGACCTCCTACAATGAGCAGTTCTTC | CASRGTRATSYNEQFF
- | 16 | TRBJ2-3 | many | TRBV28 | TGTGCCAGCAGTTTAGACGTGACTGGCCACACAGATACGCAGTATTTT | CASSLDVTGHTDTQYF
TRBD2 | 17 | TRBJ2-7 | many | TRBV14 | TGTGCCAGCAGCCAAGTTCTTCCCTGGTCAGCGGGAGCTGAGCAGTACTTC | CASSQVLPWSAGAEQYF
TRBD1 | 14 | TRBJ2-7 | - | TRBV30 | TGTGCCTGGAGGAAAGGGACAGGGGGCTGCGAGCAGTACTTC | CAWRKGTGGCEQYF
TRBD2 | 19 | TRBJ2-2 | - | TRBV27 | TGTGCCAGCAGTCGCCTAATGGTAGCGGGGGCCTTGAACACCGGGGAGCTGTTTTTT | CASSRLMVAGALNTGELFF
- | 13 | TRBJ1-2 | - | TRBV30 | TGTGCCCGACGCAGGGAAGCTAACTATGGCTACACCTTC | CARRREANYGYTF
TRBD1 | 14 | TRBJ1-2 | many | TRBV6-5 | TGTGCCAGCAGTTACGGGACAGCTAACTATGGCTACACCTTC | CASSYGTANYGYTF
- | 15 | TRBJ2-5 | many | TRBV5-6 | TGTGCCAGCAGCTTTAGTATCGAGCGGGCAGAGACCCAGTACTTC | CASSFSIERAETQYF
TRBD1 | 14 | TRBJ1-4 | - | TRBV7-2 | TGTGCCAGCAGCCCCGACAGGGGCGGACAGAAACTGTTTTTT | CASSPDRGGQKLFF
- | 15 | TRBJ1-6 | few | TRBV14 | TGTGCCAGCAGCCAACAGGGCAGCTATAATTCACCCCTCCACTTT | CASSQQGSYNSPLHF
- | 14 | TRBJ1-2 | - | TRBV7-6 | TGTGCCAGCAGCTCCGAGGTCATGGGCTATGGCTACACCTTC | CASSSEVMGYGYTF
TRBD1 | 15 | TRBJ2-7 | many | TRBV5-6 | TGTGCCAGCAGCTTGGGACAGGGGGGGAACTACGAGCAGTACTTC | CASSLGQGGNYEQYF
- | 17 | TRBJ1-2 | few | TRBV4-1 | TGCGCCAGCAGCCAAGATGAATCGGCAGGGCCGAACTATGGCTACACCTTC | CASSQDESAGPNYGYTF
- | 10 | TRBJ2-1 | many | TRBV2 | TGTGCCAGCATGGGCAATGAGCAGTTCTTC | CASMGNEQFF
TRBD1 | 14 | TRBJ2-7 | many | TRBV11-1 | TGTGCCAGCAGCTTAGGACGGACAGGACACGAGCAGTACTTC | CASSLGRTGHEQYF
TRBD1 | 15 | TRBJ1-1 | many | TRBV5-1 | TGCGCCAGCAGCTTACAGGGGGGAATGAACACTGAAGCTTTCTTT | CASSLQGGMNTEAFF
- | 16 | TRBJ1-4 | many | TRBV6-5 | TGTGCCAGCAGTCGGATGTATCGGGGAACTAATGAAAAACTGTTTTTT | CASSRMYRGTNEKLFF
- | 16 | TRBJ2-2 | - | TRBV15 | TGTGCCACCAGCAGGAGGGGGAGGGTCAACACCGGGGAGCTGTTTTTT | CATSRRGRVNTGELFF
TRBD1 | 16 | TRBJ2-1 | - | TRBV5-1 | TGCGCCAGCAGCCAGAAAGACAGGGGGATCTCTGATGAGCAGTTCTTC | CASSQKDRGISDEQFF
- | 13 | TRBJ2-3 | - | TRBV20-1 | TGCAGTGCTAGAACCCAACGCAATCAGCCACAGTATTTT | CSARTQRNQPQYF
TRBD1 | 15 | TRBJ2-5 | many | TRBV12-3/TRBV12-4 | TGTGCCAGCAGTTTAAGAGCAGGGGGAAAAGAGACCCAGTACTTC | CASSLRAGGKETQYF
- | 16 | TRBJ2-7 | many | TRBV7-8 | TGTGCCAGCAGCTCACTCCGAGGGCGGTTCCTAGGCGAGCAGTACTTC | CASSSLRGRFLGEQYF
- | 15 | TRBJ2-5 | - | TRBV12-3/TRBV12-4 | TGTGCCAGCTCCCCATCGGTGCAGATCCAAGAGACCCAGGTCTTC | CASSPSVQIQETQVF
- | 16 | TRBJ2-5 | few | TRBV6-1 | TGTGCCAGCAGTGAAGCTGGGGGACAAAAGGGAGAGACCCAGTACTTC | CASSEAGGQKGETQYF
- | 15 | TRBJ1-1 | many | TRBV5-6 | TGTGCCAGCAGCTTGGATGGAGGTTCGAACACTGAAGCTTTCTTT | CASSLDGGSNTEAFF
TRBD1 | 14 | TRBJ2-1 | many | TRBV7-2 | TGTGCCAGCAGCTCGACAGGGAAAAACAATGAGCAGTTCTTC | CASSSTGKNNEQFF
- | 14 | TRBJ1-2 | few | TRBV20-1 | TGCAGTGCTAGTTCCGTGGGGGGGAACTATGGCTACACCTTC | CSASSVGGNYGYTF
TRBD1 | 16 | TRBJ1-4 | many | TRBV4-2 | TGTGCCAGCAGCCAAGAGTTGAGCACAGGGGGCGCAGGACTGTTTTTT | CASSQELSTGGAGLFF
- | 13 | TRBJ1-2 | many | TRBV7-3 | TGTGCCAGCAGCCTTCCGGGAGGGTATGGCTACACCTTC | CASSLPGGYGYTF
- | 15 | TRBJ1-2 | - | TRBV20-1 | TGCAGTGCTAGAGATCGGGACACGGCAAACTATGGCTACACCTTC | CSARDRDTANYGYTF